This TCR beta chain came from a study of metastatic and nonmetastatic thyroid tumors. Across the study: Repertoires from blood and tumor or nodule tissue of malignant and benign thyroid patients were compared. The study's findings and limits: Benign nodules were reported to have significantly lower TCR beta diversity than malignant thyroid tumors, in blood and tumor.

This clone was found many times. The target antigen is unknown. CDR1 is SGDLS and CDR2 is YYNGEE in the germline V gene. V dropped 4 bases and J dropped 6 bases, with 12 bases sitting between them. The length of the CDR3 is 13 residues. No patient received treatment before thyroid surgery. In the study's own analysis: Built for papillary thyroid cancer, a distant-metastasis classifier drew on CDR3 differences across clinicopathological groups. TCRdb re-clonotyped the PCR reads through MiXCR. These V and J calls derive from TCRdb rather than the authors' analysis. This table has approximately 25,000 clones, under 15% appearing once.

The chain couples TRBV9 to TRBJ2-3; D gene ambiguous. The sample taken for sequencing was blood. The clonotype originates from a female donor with papillary thyroid cancer or a benign thyroid nodule (not recorded which). Some clones in this sample may be carry-over from other donors' samples. CDR3 region: CASSLDSRDTQYF. The CDR3 DNA reads TGTGCCAGCAGCCTCGATTCTAGGGATACGCAGTATTTT.